The 18 T cell receptor beta chains reported below all come from one sample, sequenced in a study of OX40 agonist ivuxolimab in advanced cancers. Clones were sequenced by immunoSEQ multiplex PCR, and TCRdb holds only the in-frame ones, with some missing. Here the sample spans approximately 80,000 clones, around 94% being singletons. The sequencing used CD4+ or CD8+ T cells sorted from blood, collected in a trial of the OX40 agonist ivuxolimab. Source of these receptors: an adult with an advanced solid tumor such as melanoma, head and neck, liver or kidney cancer.

This clone has only one observation. The rearrangement uses TRBV5-1 and TRBJ1-1, with a tentative D call TRBD1 (5 bases). Trimming stripped 2 bases from V and 5 bases from J, with 10 bases between. CDR3 size: 13 residues. The germline CDR1 and CDR2 sequences are SGHRS and YFSETQ. CDR3 region: CASSLGAFTEAFF. The CDR3 DNA follows: TGCGCCAGCAGCTTAGGGGCTTTTACTGAAGCTTTCTTT.

The V call is TRBV7-2, the J call TRBJ1-3; D gene uncertain. The germline CDR1 and CDR2 sequences are SGHTA and FQGNSA. V was shortened by 5 bases and J by 0 bases, with 5 bases between the two germline ends. The CDR3 has 13 residues. The CDR3 loop reads CASSHGSGNTIYF. The CDR3 DNA reads as TGTGCCAGCAGCCATGGCTCTGGAAACACCATATATTTT.

This chain connects TRBV28 to TRBJ1-1; D unclear. Germline V lookup: CDR1 MDHEN, CDR2 SYDVKM. The V gene lost 3 bases and the J gene lost 1 base, with 9 bases spanning the gap. CDR3 length equals 14 residues. DNA for the CDR3: TGTGCCAGCAGTTTTCGCCTGGGGAACACTGAAGCTTTCTTT. Translating gives CASSFRLGNTEAFF.

The gene calls are TRBV27 and TRBJ2-2; perhaps TRBD1 as D (8 bases). Germline V lookup: CDR1 MNHEY, CDR2 SMNVEV (reference sequence). V lost 4 bases to trimming and J lost 3 bases, with 12 bases between them. This CDR3 spans 15 amino acids. DNA of the CDR3: TGTGCCAGCAGTTCACAGGGGGGGCACACCGGGGAGCTGTTTTTT. Its translation: CASSSQGGHTGELFF.

The rearrangement joins TRBV7-9 to TRBJ2-2; D possibly corresponds to TRBD2 (6 bases). This CDR3 spans 16 amino acids. V lost 8 bases and J lost 3, with 19 bases in between. Looked up from germline, CDR1 is SEHNR and CDR2 is FQNEAQ (reference sequence). This chain's CDR3 is CASPPDKLADTGELFF. The CDR3 DNA sequence: TGTGCCAGCCCCCCGGATAAACTAGCTGACACCGGGGAGCTGTTTTTT. Full variable domain (outside the CDR3, taken from reference TRBV7-9 and TRBJ2-2): DTGVSQNPRHKITKRGQNVTFRCDPISEHNRLYWYRQTLGQGPEFLTYFQNEAQLEKSRLLSDRFSAERPKGSFSTLEIQRTEQGDSAMYLCASPPDKLADTGELFFGEGSRLTVL.

V is TRBV9 and J is TRBJ2-5; D is unclear. The CDR3 is made up of 14 amino acids. CDR1 is SGDLS, CDR2 YYNGEE, per germline. Trimming stripped 1 base from V and 0 bases from J, with 7 bases between. Here the CDR3 DNA reads TGTGCCAGCAGCGTAATTCCAGACCAAGAGACCCAGTACTTC. Encoded protein: CASSVIPDQETQYF.

V is TRBV6-5 and J is TRBJ2-1; TRBD2 aligns across 12 bases. The CDR3 loop spans 16 amino acids. Per the germline V gene, CDR1 is MNHEY and CDR2 is SVGAGI. With V trimmed by 4 bases and J by 2 bases, 3 bases remained unmatched. The CDR3 DNA follows: TGTGCCAGCAGTTTAAGACTAGCGGGAGCCTACAATGAGCAGTTCTTC. Protein product: CASSLRLAGAYNEQFF.

V usage is TRBV19 and J usage is TRBJ2-7; 7 nucleotides align to TRBD2. The CDR3 spans 14 residues. After removal of 5 bases from V and 3 bases from J, the junction contained 7 bases not matched to a gene. Germline-derived CDR1 and CDR2 are LNHDA and SQIVND (reference sequence). CDR3 sequence (DNA): TGTGCCAGTAGTGCCCAGGGAGGGATCTACGAGCAGTACTTC. Translated: CASSAQGGIYEQYF.

As concerns this clone: Other DNA sequences of this sample code for an identical CDR3. The chain uses TRBV7-9 and TRBJ1-5; D not resolved. V shed 1 base and J shed 4 bases, with 2 bases lying between them. CDR1 and CDR2 from the germline V gene are SEHNR and FQNEAQ (reference sequence). This CDR3 has 12 residues. The CDR3 nucleotides read TGTGCCAGCAGCTTAGGAAATCAGCCCCAGCATTTT. It yields the protein CASSLGNQPQHF.

CDR3 sequence (DNA): TGTGCCAGCAGCACTGGACAGGGTGACACTGAAGCTTTCTTT. Translating it yields CASSTGQGDTEAFF. V is TRBV7-9 and J is TRBJ1-1, with 8 nucleotides matching TRBD1. V lost 5 bases, J lost 3 bases, and 5 bases stayed unmatched. The CDR3 has 14 residues. Per the germline V gene, CDR1 is SEHNR and CDR2 is FQNEAQ (reference sequence).

This chain joins TRBV6-6 and TRBJ2-7; 8 bases map to TRBD2. The CDR3 totals 11 residues. The V segment lost 11 bases and the J segment 3 bases; nucleotides outside the gene matches: 3. From germline, CDR1 is MNHNY and CDR2 SVGAGI (reference sequence). CDR3 nucleotides: TGTGCCTGCGGGGGGCTCTACGAGCAGTACTTC. It translates to CACGGLYEQYF.

This clone was seen once. V and J are TRBV27 and TRBJ2-5; D is tentatively TRBD1 or TRBD2 (6 bases each). There are 16 residues in the CDR3. Trimming shortened V by 5 bases and J by 5 bases, and 21 bases separated the two germline ends. The germline V gene encodes CDR1 MNHEY and CDR2 SMNVEV (reference sequence). The CDR3 region has the DNA TGTGCCAGCAGTCCATCCCCCCGGGGGCGCTTCGAGACCCAGTACTTC. Translation: CASSPSPRGRFETQYF.

This clone was detected a few times. The sample has other DNA sequences that encode this CDR3 too. This chain uses TRBV10-1 with TRBJ2-7; D perhaps matches TRBD2 (5 bases). This CDR3 is 12 amino acids long. Trimming pared 2 bases from V and 3 bases from J, leaving 5 bases between. Germline CDR1 is WNHNN and CDR2 is SYGVQD (reference sequence). As DNA, the CDR3 is TGCGCCAGCAGTGAGGGGAGCTACGAGCAGTACTTC. Residues: CASSEGSYEQYF.

The chain employs TRBV7-8 and TRBJ1-5; D call uncertain. Per the germline V gene, CDR1 is SGHVS and CDR2 is FQNEAQ. The CDR3 consists of 16 residues. Trimming took off 0 bases at V and 0 bases at J, with 9 bases between the two ends. CDR3 DNA sequence: TGTGCCAGCAGCTTAGCGCGCGGGGATAGCAATCAGCCCCAGCATTTT. It yields the protein CASSLARGDSNQPQHF.

The gene calls are TRBV27 and TRBJ1-5, with D perhaps TRBD1 (5 bases). Deletions cut 10 bases from V and 3 bases from J, with 16 bases between. Germline lookup yields CDR1 MNHEY and CDR2 SMNVEV (reference sequence). The CDR3 is 14 amino acids. The CDR3 DNA reads as TGTGCCATTAAGGACGGGGACCTCAATCAGCCCCAGCATTTT. Its translation: CAIKDGDLNQPQHF.

V and J are TRBV7-9 and TRBJ1-1; D gene unclear. This CDR3 spans 10 amino acids. CDR1 is SEHNR and CDR2 is FQNEAQ in the germline V gene (reference sequence). V dropped 5 bases and J dropped 8 bases, with 6 bases sitting between them. The CDR3 spells CASSILEAFF. The DNA for the CDR3 is TGTGCCAGCAGCATCCTCGAAGCTTTCTTT. Combining the CDR3 with reference TRBV7-9 and TRBJ1-1 gives the whole variable domain DTGVSQNPRHKITKRGQNVTFRCDPISEHNRLYWYRQTLGQGPEFLTYFQNEAQLEKSRLLSDRFSAERPKGSFSTLEIQRTEQGDSAMYLCASSILEAFFGQGTRLTVV.

CDR3 loop: CASSQDNRNTEAFF. The CDR3 bases are TGTGCCAGCAGCCAAGATAACAGAAACACTGAAGCTTTCTTT. This sequence joins TRBV4-2 and TRBJ1-1; the D is unclear. Germline V gene sequence: CDR1 LGHNA, CDR2 YNFKEQ. Trimming removed 0 bases from V and 2 bases from J, with 7 bases in between. This CDR3 spans 14 amino acids.

In regard to this clone: The sample contains more than one DNA sequence encoding this CDR3. V is TRBV6-4 and J is TRBJ2-1; TRBD2 agrees at 10 bases. V lost 0 bases, J lost 6 bases, and 2 bases stayed unmatched. CDR3 size: 15 residues. Germline-derived CDR1 and CDR2 are MRHNA and SNTAGT. The CDR3 DNA reads as TGTGCCAGCAGTGACTCTAGCGGGGGGCGCAATGAGCAGTTCTTC. This sequence encodes CASSDSSGGRNEQFF.